One sample yielded the 9 T cell receptor beta chains listed below, sequenced in a study of beta chain features in type 1 diabetes. These receptors are not linked to any known antigen. Overall study findings and caveats: People with Type 1 diabetes carried modestly yet significantly shorter TCRB CDR3s in all four CD4+ subsets.

Expressed TCRB transcripts were sequenced because the entire RNA isolate underwent reverse transcription. Libraries were prepared by immunoSEQ multiplex PCR; TCRdb keeps only in-frame clonotypes and omits some of them. The sample lists 250,000 to 350,000 clones, 15% occurring once. The sequencing input was naive CD4+ T cells from blood. The source is a man aged 18 to 30 with type 1 diabetes.

This clone was detected a few times. The chain has TRBV19 and TRBJ1-2; D unresolved. In germline, CDR1 is LNHDA, CDR2 SQIVND (reference sequence). V was cut by 8 bases and J by 8 bases, with 24 bases left in between. CDR3 length: 15 residues. The DNA for the CDR3 is TGTGCCAGTTTAAGAACAGACCGTGTCTTATTAGGCTACACCTTC. Protein product: CASLRTDRVLLGYTF.

This clone was detected only a few times. The V call is TRBV6-6, the J call TRBJ2-7; D not resolved. Germline CDR1 reads MNHNY; CDR2 reads SVGAGI (reference sequence). V dropped 8 bases and J dropped 5 bases, with 19 bases sitting between them. The CDR3 extends over 14 amino acids. As DNA, the CDR3 is TGTGCCAGCGGCCTCCCCCGGTTTGGGCACGAGCAGTACTTC. Amino acids: CASGLPRFGHEQYF.

This clone was observed a handful of times. The rearrangement joins TRBV4-3 to TRBJ2-7; the D gene is possibly TRBD1 (5 bases). The CDR3 covers 16 residues. Germline V gene sequence: CDR1 LGHNA, CDR2 YSLEER. The ends were cut back, 3 bases at V and 3 bases at J, with 18 bases in the middle. In DNA, the CDR3 is TGCGCCAGCAGCCAGGAAATTTTGGGTCAGGGCTACGAGCAGTACTTC. Translated, it gives CASSQEILGQGYEQYF.

This clone was observed a handful of times. V usage is TRBV6-5 and J usage is TRBJ2-2, with D possibly matching TRBD1 (5 bases). Germline V gene sequence: CDR1 MNHEY, CDR2 SVGAGI. The CDR3 covers 16 residues. With 2 bases removed from V and 6 bases from J, the gap between germline ends came to 16 bases. CDR3 protein: CASSYMSRQWAGELFF. In DNA form, the CDR3 reads TGTGCCAGCAGTTACATGTCTAGACAGTGGGCCGGGGAGCTGTTTTTT.

V is TRBV10-3 and J is TRBJ2-7, with a possible D match to TRBD1 (6 bases). CDR3 size: 12 residues. The V end was cut by 3 bases, the J end by 7 bases, with 10 bases between. Germline CDR1 is ENHRY and CDR2 is SYGVKD. CDR3 DNA: TGTGCCATCAGTGACGGACAGCCTGAGCAGTACTTC. It translates to CAISDGQPEQYF.

The genes are TRBV18 and TRBJ2-7; 11 nucleotides align to TRBD2. Trimming at V came to 5 bases and at J to 2 bases, leaving 8 bases not matched to a gene. The CDR3 sequence is 16 residues long. Looked up from germline, CDR1 is KGHSH and CDR2 is LQKENI. The CDR3 region has the DNA TGTGCCAGCTCATCGGGACTAGCGGCTCTCACCTACGAGCAGTACTTC. Amino acids: CASSSGLAALTYEQYF.

This chain joins TRBV7-8 and TRBJ1-2; TRBD1 agrees at 8 bases. V trimming: 3 bases; J trimming: 8 bases; junction bases outside the gene matches: 11. The germline gives CDR1 SGHVS, CDR2 FQNEAQ. CDR3 length: 15 residues. This CDR3 reads CASSFSTGARGGYTF. The CDR3 nucleotides read TGTGCCAGCAGCTTCTCGACAGGGGCCCGAGGGGGCTACACCTTC.

This clone turned up a few times. The chain joins TRBV19 to TRBJ2-7; 9 bases are a match to TRBD1. The CDR3 has 13 amino acids. The trim removed 10 bases at V and 6 bases at J, leaving 10 bases unmatched. The germline V gene encodes CDR1 LNHDA and CDR2 SQIVND (reference sequence). CDR3 region: CATSKGQGGEQYF. In nucleotides, the CDR3 is TGTGCCACCTCAAAGGGACAGGGCGGCGAGCAGTACTTC.

The rearrangement joins TRBV30 to TRBJ2-3; maybe TRBD1 (5 bases). The V gene's germline CDR1 is GTSNPN and CDR2 SVGIG (reference sequence). Trimming removed 5 bases from V and 1 base from J, with 10 bases in between. The CDR3 extends over 13 amino acids. This CDR3 reads CAWAQGGTDTQYF. CDR3 nucleotides: TGTGCCTGGGCACAAGGGGGCACAGATACGCAGTATTTT.